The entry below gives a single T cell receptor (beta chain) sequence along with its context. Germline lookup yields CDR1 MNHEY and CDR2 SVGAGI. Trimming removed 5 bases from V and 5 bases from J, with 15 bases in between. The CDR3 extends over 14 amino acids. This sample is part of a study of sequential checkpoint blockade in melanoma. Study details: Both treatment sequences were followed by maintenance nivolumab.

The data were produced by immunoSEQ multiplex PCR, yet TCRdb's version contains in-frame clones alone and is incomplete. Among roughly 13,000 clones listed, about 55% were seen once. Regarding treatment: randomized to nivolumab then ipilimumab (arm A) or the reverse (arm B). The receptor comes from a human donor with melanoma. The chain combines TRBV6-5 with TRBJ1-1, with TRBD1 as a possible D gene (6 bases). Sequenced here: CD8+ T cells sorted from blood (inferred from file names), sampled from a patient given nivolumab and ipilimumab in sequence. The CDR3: CASSLLGTSTEAFF. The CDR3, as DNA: TGTGCCAGCAGTCTATTGGGGACATCGACTGAAGCTTTCTTT.